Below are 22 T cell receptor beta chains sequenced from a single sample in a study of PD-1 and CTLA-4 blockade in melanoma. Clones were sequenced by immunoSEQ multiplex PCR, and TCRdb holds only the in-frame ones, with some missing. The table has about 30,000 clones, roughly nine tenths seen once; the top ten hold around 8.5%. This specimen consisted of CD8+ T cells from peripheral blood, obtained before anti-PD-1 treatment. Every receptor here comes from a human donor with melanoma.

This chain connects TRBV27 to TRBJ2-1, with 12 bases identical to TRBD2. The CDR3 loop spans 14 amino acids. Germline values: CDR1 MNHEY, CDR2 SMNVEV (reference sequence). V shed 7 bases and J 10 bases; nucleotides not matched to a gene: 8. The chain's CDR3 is CASTRLAGEEEQFF. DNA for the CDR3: TGTGCCAGCACTAGACTAGCGGGAGAGGAGGAGCAGTTCTTC.

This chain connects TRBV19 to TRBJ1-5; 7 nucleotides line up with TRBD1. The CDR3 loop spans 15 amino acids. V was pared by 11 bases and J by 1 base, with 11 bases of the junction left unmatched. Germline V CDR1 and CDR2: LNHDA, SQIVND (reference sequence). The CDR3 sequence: CAVSSGTASNQPQHF. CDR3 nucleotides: TGTGCCGTATCAAGCGGGACAGCAAGCAATCAGCCCCAGCATTTT.

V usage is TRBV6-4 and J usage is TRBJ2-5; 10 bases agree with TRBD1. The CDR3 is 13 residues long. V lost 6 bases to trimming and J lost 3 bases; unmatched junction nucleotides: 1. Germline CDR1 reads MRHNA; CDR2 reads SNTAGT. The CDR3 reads CASRGTGEETQYF. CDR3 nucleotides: TGTGCCAGCAGGGGGACAGGGGAAGAGACCCAGTACTTC.

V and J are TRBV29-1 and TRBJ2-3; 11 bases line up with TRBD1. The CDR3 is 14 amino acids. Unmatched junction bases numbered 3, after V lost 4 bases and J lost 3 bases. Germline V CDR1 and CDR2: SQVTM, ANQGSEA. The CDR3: CSVAGQGVTDTQYF. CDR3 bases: TGCAGCGTTGCGGGACAGGGGGTGACAGATACGCAGTATTTT.

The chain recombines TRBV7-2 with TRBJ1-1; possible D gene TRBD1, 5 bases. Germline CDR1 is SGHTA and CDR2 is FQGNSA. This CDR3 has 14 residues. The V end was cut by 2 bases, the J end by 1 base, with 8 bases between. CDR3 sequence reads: CASSLIDRNTEAFF. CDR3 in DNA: TGTGCCAGCAGCTTAATAGACAGGAACACTGAAGCTTTCTTT.

This CDR3 is CASSLGGRGTEQFF. DNA for the CDR3: TGTGCCAGCAGCTTAGGGGGACGGGGCACTGAGCAGTTCTTC. This chain connects TRBV11-2 to TRBJ2-1; D possibly matches TRBD1 or TRBD2 (5 bases each). V was cut by 1 base and J by 9 bases, with 13 bases left in between. The CDR3 sequence is 14 residues long. Germline CDR1 is SGHAT and CDR2 is FQNNGV.

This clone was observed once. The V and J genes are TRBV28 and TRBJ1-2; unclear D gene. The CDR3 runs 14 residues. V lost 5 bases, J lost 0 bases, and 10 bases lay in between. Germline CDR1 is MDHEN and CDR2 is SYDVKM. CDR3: CASSGSGANYGYTF. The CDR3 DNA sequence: TGTGCCAGCAGTGGGAGTGGTGCTAACTATGGCTACACCTTC.

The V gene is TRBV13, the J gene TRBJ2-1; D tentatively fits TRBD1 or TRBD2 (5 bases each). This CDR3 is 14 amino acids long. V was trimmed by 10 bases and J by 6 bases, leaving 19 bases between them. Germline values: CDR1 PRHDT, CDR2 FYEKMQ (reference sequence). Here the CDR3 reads CATLEGLEGNEQFF. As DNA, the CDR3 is TGTGCCACTTTAGAGGGGCTAGAAGGCAATGAGCAGTTCTTC.

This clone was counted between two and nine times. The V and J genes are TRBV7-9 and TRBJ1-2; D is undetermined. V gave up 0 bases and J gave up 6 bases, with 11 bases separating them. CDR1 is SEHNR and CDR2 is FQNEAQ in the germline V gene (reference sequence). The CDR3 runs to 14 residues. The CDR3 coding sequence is TGTGCCAGCAGCTTAGCGGGGTCAGAACATGGCTACACCTTC. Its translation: CASSLAGSEHGYTF.

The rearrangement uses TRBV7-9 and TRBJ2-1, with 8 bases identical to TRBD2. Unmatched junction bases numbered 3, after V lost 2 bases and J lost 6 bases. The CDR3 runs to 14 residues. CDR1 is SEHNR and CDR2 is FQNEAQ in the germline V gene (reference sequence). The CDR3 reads CASSLFAGGNEQFF. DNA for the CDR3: TGTGCCAGCAGCTTATTCGCGGGGGGCAATGAGCAGTTCTTC.

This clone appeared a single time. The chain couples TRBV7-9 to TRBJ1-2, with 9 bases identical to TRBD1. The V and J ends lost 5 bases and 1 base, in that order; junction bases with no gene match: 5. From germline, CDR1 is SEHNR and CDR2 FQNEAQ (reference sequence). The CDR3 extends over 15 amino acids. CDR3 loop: CASSPGTGHNYGYTF. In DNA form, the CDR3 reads TGTGCCAGCAGCCCCGGGACAGGGCATAACTATGGCTACACCTTC. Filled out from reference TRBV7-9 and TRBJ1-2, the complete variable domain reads DTGVSQNPRHKITKRGQNVTFRCDPISEHNRLYWYRQTLGQGPEFLTYFQNEAQLEKSRLLSDRFSAERPKGSFSTLEIQRTEQGDSAMYLCASSPGTGHNYGYTFGSGTRLTVV.

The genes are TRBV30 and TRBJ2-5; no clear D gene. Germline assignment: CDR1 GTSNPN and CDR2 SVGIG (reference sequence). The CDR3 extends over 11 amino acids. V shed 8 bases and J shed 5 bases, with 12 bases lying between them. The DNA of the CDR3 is TGTGCCCGGCAGTTTGGCGAGACCCAGTACTTC. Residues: CARQFGETQYF.

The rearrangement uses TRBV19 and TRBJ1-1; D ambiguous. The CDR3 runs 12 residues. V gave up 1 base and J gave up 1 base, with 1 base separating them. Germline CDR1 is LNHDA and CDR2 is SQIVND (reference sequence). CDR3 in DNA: TGTGCCAGTAGTATAGGGAACACTGAAGCTTTCTTT. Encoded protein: CASSIGNTEAFF.

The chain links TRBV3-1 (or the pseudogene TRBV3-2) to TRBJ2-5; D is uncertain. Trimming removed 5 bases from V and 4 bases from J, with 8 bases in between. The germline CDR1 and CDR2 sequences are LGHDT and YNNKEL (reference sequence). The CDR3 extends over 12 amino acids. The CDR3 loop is CASSRPRETQYF. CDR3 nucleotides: TGTGCCAGCAGCAGGCCCAGAGAGACCCAGTACTTC.

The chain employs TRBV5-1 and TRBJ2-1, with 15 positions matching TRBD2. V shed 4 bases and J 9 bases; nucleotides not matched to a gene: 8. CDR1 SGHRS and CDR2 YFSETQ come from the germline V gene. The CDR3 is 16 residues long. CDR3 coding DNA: TGCGCCAGCAGCCCCGGACTAGCGGGGGGGCCGAGTGAGCAGTTCTTC. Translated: CASSPGLAGGPSEQFF.

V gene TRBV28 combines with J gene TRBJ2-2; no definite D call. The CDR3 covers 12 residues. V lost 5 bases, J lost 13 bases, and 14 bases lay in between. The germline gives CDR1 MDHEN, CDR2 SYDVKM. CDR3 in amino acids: CASSHGLVGLFF. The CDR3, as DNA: TGTGCCAGCAGTCACGGCCTCGTTGGGCTGTTTTTT.

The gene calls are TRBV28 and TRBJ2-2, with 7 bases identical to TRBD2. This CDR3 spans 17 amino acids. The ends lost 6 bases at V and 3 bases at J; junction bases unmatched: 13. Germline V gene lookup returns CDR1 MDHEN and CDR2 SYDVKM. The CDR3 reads CASSPIRAGTYTGELFF. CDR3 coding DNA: TGTGCCAGCAGCCCGATAAGAGCGGGAACATACACCGGGGAGCTGTTTTTT.

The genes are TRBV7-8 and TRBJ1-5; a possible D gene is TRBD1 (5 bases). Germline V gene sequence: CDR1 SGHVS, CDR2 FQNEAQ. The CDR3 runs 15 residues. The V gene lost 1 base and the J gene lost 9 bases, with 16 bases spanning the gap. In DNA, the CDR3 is TGTGCCAGCAGCTTAGATGGGGGTGGATGGGGGCCCCAGCATTTT. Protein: CASSLDGGGWGPQHF.

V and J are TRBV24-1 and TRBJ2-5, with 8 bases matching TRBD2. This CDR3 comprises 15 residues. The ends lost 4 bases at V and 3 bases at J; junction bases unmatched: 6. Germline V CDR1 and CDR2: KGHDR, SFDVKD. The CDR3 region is CATSDTTSGKETQYF. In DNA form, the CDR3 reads TGTGCCACCAGTGACACCACTAGCGGAAAAGAGACCCAGTACTTC.

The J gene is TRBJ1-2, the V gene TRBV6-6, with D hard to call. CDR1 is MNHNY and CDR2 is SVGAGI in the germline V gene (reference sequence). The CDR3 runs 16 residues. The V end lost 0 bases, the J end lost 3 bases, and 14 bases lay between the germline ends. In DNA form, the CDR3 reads TGTGCCAGCAGTTACTCGAAGGCAGCCTCCGACTATGGCTACACCTTC. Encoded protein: CASSYSKAASDYGYTF.

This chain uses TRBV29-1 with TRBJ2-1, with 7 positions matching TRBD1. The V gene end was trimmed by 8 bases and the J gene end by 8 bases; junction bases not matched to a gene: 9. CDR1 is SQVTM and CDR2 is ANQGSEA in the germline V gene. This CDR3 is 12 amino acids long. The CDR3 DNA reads TGCAGCTCGCGGACAGGAGAGGATGAGCAGTTCTTC. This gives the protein CSSRTGEDEQFF.

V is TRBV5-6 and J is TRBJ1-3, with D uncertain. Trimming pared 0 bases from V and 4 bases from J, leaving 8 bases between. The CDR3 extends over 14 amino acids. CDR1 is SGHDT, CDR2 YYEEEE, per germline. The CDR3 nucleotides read TGTGCCAGCAGCTTGGCGAGTCTGGGAAACACCATATATTTT. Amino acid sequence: CASSLASLGNTIYF.